This T cell receptor beta chain came from a study of T cell responses to AZD1222 COVID-19 vaccine. Whole-study results and caveats: Reports say nearly half of spike-specific TCRs go after unmutated variant regions. Spike-specific TCR breadth and depth both grew after two AZD1222 doses.

With regard to this clone: What it binds is not known.

Trimming pared 2 bases from V and 1 base from J, leaving 9 bases between. Germline CDR1 SGDLS, CDR2 YYNGEE. The CDR3 has 14 residues. Some clones are missing from TCRdb's copy, which holds only in-frame ones; the method was immunoSEQ multiplex PCR. The table lists about 170,000 clones, around nine tenths of them singletons. The sequence was obtained from an adult who received the AZD1222 COVID-19 vaccine. The source was peripheral blood, collected 28 days after the second AZD1222 dose. V usage is TRBV9 and J usage is TRBJ2-5; D assignment may be TRBD1 or TRBD2 (5 bases each). Written as DNA, the CDR3 is TGTGCCAGCAGCGTCGACGGGGCCCAAGAGACCCAGTACTTC. It encodes CASSVDGAQETQYF.